The 24 T cell receptor beta chains in this list originate from one sample, sequenced in a study of shared clonotypes between healthy human individuals. Data came from immunoSEQ multiplex PCR; TCRdb stores just in-frame clones and leaves some out. The top ten clones hold about an eighth of a sample with about 490,000 clones, about 82% of them seen once. The sequencing sample was made of PBMCs. Receptor source: a woman aged 35 to 49 in good health. Some clones in this sample may be carry-over from other donors' samples.

This chain joins TRBV6-1 and TRBJ2-6; D might be TRBD2 (6 bases). Germline values: CDR1 MNHNS, CDR2 SASEGT. The CDR3 has 13 amino acids. Trimming stripped 10 bases from V and 0 bases from J, with 7 bases between. The CDR3 bases are TGTGCCACCGGGAGCTCTGGGGCCAACGTCCTGACTTTC. Its protein is CATGSSGANVLTF.

The V call is TRBV29-1, the J call TRBJ1-2, with a tentative D call TRBD1 (6 bases). The CDR3 totals 12 residues. V lost 5 bases and J 3 bases, leaving 10 bases between the germline ends. Looked up from germline, CDR1 is SQVTM and CDR2 is ANQGSEA. The CDR3 region is CSVYGQHYGYTF. In DNA form, the CDR3 reads TGCAGCGTTTACGGACAGCACTATGGCTACACCTTC.

The rearrangement uses TRBV27 and TRBJ2-3; D uncertain. CDR1 is MNHEY, CDR2 SMNVEV, per germline (reference sequence). The V end lost 6 bases, the J end lost 1 base, and 8 bases lay between the germline ends. This CDR3 contains 13 residues. The CDR3 bases are TGTGCCAGCAGCTTAGTAGGCACAGATACGCAGTATTTT. Amino acid sequence: CASSLVGTDTQYF.

As to this clone: Different DNA sequences within this sample yield the same CDR3. The genes are TRBV7-9 and TRBJ2-1; 8 positions agree with TRBD2. Germline-derived CDR1 and CDR2 are SEHNR and FQNEAQ (reference sequence). The CDR3 runs to 16 residues. Germline trimming cut 0 bases from V and 2 bases from J; bases unmatched to any gene: 3. DNA for the CDR3: TGTGCCAGCAGCTTAGCATTAGCGGGAACCTACAATGAGCAGTTCTTC. As protein: CASSLALAGTYNEQFF.

Note on this clone: The junction does not match germline at one end; this may be a read error. The chain has TRBV12-5 and TRBJ2-3, with D maybe TRBD2 (6 bases). The CDR3 length is 12 residues. Germline-derived CDR1 and CDR2 are LGHNT and FRNRAP. The CDR3 DNA follows: TGTGCTAGTGGTTCCGGGGGAGATACGCGGTATTTT. Protein: CASGSGGDTRYF.

There are a few counts of this clone. The gene calls are TRBV15 and TRBJ2-5; D unresolved. The CDR3 contains 12 residues. Trimming cost V 3 bases and J 2 bases, with 4 bases left between them. Germline V gives CDR1 LNHNV, CDR2 YYDKDF (reference sequence). CDR3 loop: CATSRGQETQYF. CDR3 bases: TGTGCCACCAGCAGGGGGCAAGAGACCCAGTACTTC.

V and J are TRBV12-5 and TRBJ2-4; the match to TRBD2 covers 10 bases. Germline loops: CDR1 LGHNT, CDR2 FRNRAP. The CDR3 is 16 amino acids. V lost 7 bases, J lost 0 bases, and 6 bases stayed unmatched. The CDR3 DNA reads TGTGCTAGTGTCCCAGCGGGAGGGTTAGCCAAAAACATTCAGTACTTC. Protein: CASVPAGGLAKNIQYF.

The chain employs TRBV5-1 and TRBJ1-5; possibly TRBD1 for D (5 bases). Trimming stripped 4 bases from V and 4 bases from J, with 12 bases between. The CDR3 runs to 14 residues. Germline V CDR1 and CDR2: SGHRS, YFSETQ. CDR3 region: CASSPGRGNQPQHF. The DNA of the CDR3 is TGCGCCAGCAGCCCGGGGAGGGGTAATCAGCCCCAGCATTTT.

The rearrangement links TRBV4-2 to TRBJ2-7, with D tentatively TRBD2 (5 bases). The CDR3 extends over 13 amino acids. The V gene lost 3 bases and the J gene lost 7 bases, with 13 bases spanning the gap. Per germline, CDR1 LGHNA and CDR2 YNFKEQ. CDR3 sequence reads: CASSHRTSPEQYF. The DNA for the CDR3 is TGTGCCAGCAGCCACCGTACTAGTCCGGAGCAGTACTTC.

This chain uses TRBV11-2 with TRBJ2-7; D is perhaps TRBD2 (6 bases). The germline CDR1 and CDR2 sequences are SGHAT and FQNNGV. The germline V and J ends were trimmed by 5 bases and 5 bases, with 19 bases remaining between them. The CDR3 extends over 15 amino acids. CDR3 loop: CASSPPPRTMDEQYF. DNA for the CDR3: TGTGCCAGCAGCCCGCCGCCCAGGACTATGGACGAGCAGTACTTC.

This clone has only a few counts. V and J are TRBV2 and TRBJ2-2; D is unclear. The V gene lost 3 bases and the J gene lost 8 bases, with 10 bases spanning the gap. This CDR3 region has 13 residues. The V gene's germline CDR1 is SNHLY and CDR2 FYNNEI. The CDR3 spells CASSERRSGELFF. The DNA for the CDR3 is TGTGCCAGCAGTGAGAGGCGATCAGGGGAGCTGTTTTTT.

This chain connects TRBV5-1 to TRBJ2-7, with TRBD1 matching over 8 bases. Germline lookup yields CDR1 SGHRS and CDR2 YFSETQ. The CDR3 has 15 amino acids. Trimming took 6 bases from V and 4 from J; bases not matched to a gene: 12. CDR3 sequence reads: CASTVGVNRGYEQYF. The CDR3 region has the DNA TGCGCCAGCACCGTTGGTGTGAACAGGGGGTACGAGCAGTACTTC.

The chain couples TRBV28 to TRBJ1-2; 9 bases are a match to TRBD1. Germline-derived CDR1 and CDR2 are MDHEN and SYDVKM. CDR3 length: 16 amino acids. V shed 4 bases, J shed 0 bases, and the junction held 6 bases outside the gene matches. The CDR3 DNA reads TGTGCCAGCAGTTCCGGACAGGGGCGGGCTAACTATGGCTACACCTTC. Its protein product is CASSSGQGRANYGYTF.

This rearrangement joins TRBV11-1 to TRBJ2-3; 12 bases agree with TRBD2. J was trimmed by 2 bases and V by 5 bases; bases with no gene match: 14. CDR1 and CDR2 (germline): SGHAT, FQDESV (reference sequence). The length of the CDR3 is 19 residues. The CDR3 protein is CASSTRTSGTVSTTDTQYF. The CDR3 DNA reads TGTGCCAGCAGCACCCGGACTAGCGGGACCGTATCTACCACAGATACGCAGTATTTT. The entire variable domain, with the rest obtained from reference TRBV11-1 and TRBJ2-3, is as follows: EAEVAQSPRYKITEKSQAVAFWCDPISGHATLYWYRQILGQGPELLVQFQDESVVDDSQLPKDRFSAERLKGVDSTLKIQPAELGDSAMYLCASSTRTSGTVSTTDTQYFGPGTRLTVL.

The chain combines TRBV30 with TRBJ2-1, with D possibly being TRBD1 (6 bases). V shed 4 bases and J shed 7 bases, with 11 bases lying between them. CDR1 is GTSNPN and CDR2 is SVGIG in the germline V gene (reference sequence). CDR3 length equals 12 residues. DNA for the CDR3: TGTGCCTGGAAGGACAGTTGGAATGAGCAGTTCTTC. It is translated as CAWKDSWNEQFF. The full variable domain, rest sourced from reference TRBV30 and TRBJ2-1, is SQTIHQWPATLVQPVGSPLSLECTVEGTSNPNLYWYRQAAGRGLQLLFYSVGIGQISSEVPQNLSASRPQDRQFILSSKKLLLSDSGFYLCAWKDSWNEQFFGPGTRLTVL.

The genes are TRBV10-3 and TRBJ1-1; D unresolved. Trimming cost V 0 bases and J 1 base, with 6 bases left between them. The CDR3 has 14 residues. Germline V lookup: CDR1 ENHRY, CDR2 SYGVKD. CDR3 amino acids: CAISESVGNTEAFF. As DNA, the CDR3 is TGTGCCATCAGTGAGTCGGTAGGGAACACTGAAGCTTTCTTT.

To note about this clone: A far larger clone is a single base away, which makes a read error likely. The same CDR3 can be traced to other DNA sequences in this sample. The chain combines TRBV27 with TRBJ1-1, with a possible D match to TRBD1 (5 bases). V lost 3 bases to trimming and J lost 0 bases, with 11 bases between them. This CDR3 has 15 residues. Germline CDR1 is MNHEY and CDR2 is SMNVEV (reference sequence). The CDR3, as DNA: TGTGCCAGCAGTTTGCGGACACCCATGAACACTGAAGCTTTCTTT. Protein sequence: CASSLRTPMNTEAFF.

CDR3 amino acids: CASSPDRGHGYTF. Here the CDR3 DNA reads TGTGCCAGCAGTCCCGACAGGGGACATGGCTACACCTTC. The chain carries TRBV28 and TRBJ1-2; 8 bases agree with TRBD1. Germline values: CDR1 MDHEN, CDR2 SYDVKM. V lost 5 bases to trimming and J lost 6 bases; unmatched junction nucleotides: 5. The CDR3 is 13 amino acids.

The chain has TRBV6-1 and TRBJ2-7; tentative D call: TRBD2 (5 bases). This CDR3 comprises 15 residues. V lost 6 bases and J lost 0, with 15 bases in between. Germline V gene data show CDR1 as MNHNS and CDR2 as SASEGT. CDR3 coding DNA: TGTGCCAGCAGAAGGACTTCAGATACCTCCTACGAGCAGTACTTC. Protein product: CASRRTSDTSYEQYF.

The chain links TRBV7-9 to TRBJ2-7, with 7 nucleotides matching TRBD1. V was clipped by 5 bases and J by 3 bases; unmatched bases: 16. This CDR3 has 17 residues. From germline, CDR1 is SEHNR and CDR2 FQNEAQ (reference sequence). CDR3 in amino acids: CASSPRSGQESYYEQYF. The CDR3 region has the DNA TGTGCCAGCAGCCCCCGCAGCGGACAGGAATCTTACTACGAGCAGTACTTC.

This chain links TRBV7-2 with TRBJ2-7; D is uncertain. Trimming pared 1 base from V and 0 bases from J, leaving 7 bases between. This CDR3 is built from 14 residues. Germline CDR1 reads SGHTA; CDR2 reads FQGNSA. The CDR3, as DNA: TGTGCCAGCAGCTTAGGAAGTGTCTCCTACGAGCAGTACTTC. It specifies CASSLGSVSYEQYF.

This rearrangement joins TRBV19 to TRBJ2-7; D possibly corresponds to TRBD2 (6 bases). This CDR3 contains 13 residues. The V end was cut by 3 bases, the J end by 4 bases, with 10 bases between. Germline V CDR1 and CDR2: LNHDA, SQIVND (reference sequence). The CDR3 bases are TGTGCCAGTAGTATCGGGGCGGGGTACGAGCAGTACTTC. Amino acids: CASSIGAGYEQYF.

The chain is built from TRBV5-1 and TRBJ1-1; 11 nucleotides align to TRBD1. The junction had 2 bases not matched to a gene; V was cut back by 0 bases and J by 7 bases. This CDR3 spans 14 amino acids. Germline V lookup: CDR1 SGHRS, CDR2 YFSETQ. Here the CDR3 reads CASSLEGQGVEAFF. Written as DNA, the CDR3 is TGCGCCAGCAGCTTGGAGGGACAGGGGGTTGAAGCTTTCTTT.

A single count supports this clone. The V gene is TRBV6-1, the J gene TRBJ2-1; TRBD2 aligns across 8 bases. The CDR3 loop spans 14 amino acids. Germline CDR1 MNHNS, CDR2 SASEGT. With 3 bases clipped from V and 6 bases from J, the junction kept 4 bases outside the gene matches. The CDR3: CASSEHGTSNEQFF. The CDR3 coding sequence is TGTGCCAGCAGTGAGCATGGGACTAGCAATGAGCAGTTCTTC.